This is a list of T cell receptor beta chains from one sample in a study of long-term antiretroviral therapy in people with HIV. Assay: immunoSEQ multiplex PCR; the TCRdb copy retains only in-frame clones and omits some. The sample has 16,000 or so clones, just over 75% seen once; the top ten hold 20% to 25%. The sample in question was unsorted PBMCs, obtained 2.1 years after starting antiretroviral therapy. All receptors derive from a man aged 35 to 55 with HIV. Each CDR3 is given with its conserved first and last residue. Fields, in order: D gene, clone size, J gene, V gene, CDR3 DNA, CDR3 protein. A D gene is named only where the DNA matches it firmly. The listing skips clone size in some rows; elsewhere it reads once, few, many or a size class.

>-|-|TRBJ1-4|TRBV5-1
TGCGCCAGCAGCCCCGGACAAGTTAATGAAAAACTGTTTTTT
CASSPGQVNEKLFF
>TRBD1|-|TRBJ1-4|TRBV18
TGTGCCAGCTCCCATTTGGGGGACAGGAATGAAAAACTGTTTTTT
CASSHLGDRNEKLFF
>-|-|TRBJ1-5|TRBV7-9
TGTGCCAGCAGCCCCGGACTGGGGAGCAATCAGCCCCAGCATTTT
CASSPGLGSNQPQHF
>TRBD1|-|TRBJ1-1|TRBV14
TGTGCCAGCAGCCAAGTAAGGGGGCCGGGCACTGAAGCTTTCTTT
CASSQVRGPGTEAFF
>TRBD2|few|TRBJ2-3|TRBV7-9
TGTGCCAGCAGCTTAAGGGGAGGGGCTTCGACAGATACGCAGTATTTT
CASSLRGGASTDTQYF
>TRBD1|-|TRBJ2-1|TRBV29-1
TGCAGCGTCAGAAACAGGGGCTCCTACAATGAGCAGTTCTTC
CSVRNRGSYNEQFF
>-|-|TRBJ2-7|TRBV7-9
TGTGCCAGCAGCTCTCTATCGGGGTCTGACAGGAGCTCCTACGAGCAGTACTTC
CASSSLSGSDRSSYEQYF
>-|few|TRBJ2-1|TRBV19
TGTGCCAGTAGGGTGGTGCAGGGGCCCTACAATGAGCAGTTCTTC
CASRVVQGPYNEQFF
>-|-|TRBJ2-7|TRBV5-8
TGTGCCAGCAGCTTCAGGGGCTCTACCTACGAGCAGTACTTC
CASSFRGSTYEQYF
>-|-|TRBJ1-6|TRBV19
TGTGCCAGTAGTCTGATGTTCGGGTCCTATAATTCACCCCTCCACTTT
CASSLMFGSYNSPLHF
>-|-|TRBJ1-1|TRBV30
TGTGCCTGGAGTGTACTGGAGGGTAGCACTGAAGCTTTCTTT
CAWSVLEGSTEAFF
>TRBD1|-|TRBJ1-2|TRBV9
TGTGCCAGCAGCGAGGGGGCGGCGGGCTATGGCTACACCTTC
CASSEGAAGYGYTF
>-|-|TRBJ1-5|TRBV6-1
TGTGCCAGCAGTGAAGGAGGACTCGGCGGGCATTTT
CASSEGGLGGHF
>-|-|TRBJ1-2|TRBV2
TGTGCCAGCAACCCCCACGGACAATCTGCTGGCTACACCTTC
CASNPHGQSAGYTF
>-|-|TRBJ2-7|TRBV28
TGTGCCAGCAGTACATACTACGAGCAGTACTTC
CASSTYYEQYF
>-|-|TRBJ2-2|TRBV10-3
TGTGCCACTTTGACAGCGGACAACACCGGGGAGCTGTTTTTT
CATLTADNTGELFF
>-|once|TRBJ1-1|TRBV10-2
TGCGCCAGCAGCCTCCGGGGCGGGGCTGAAGCTTTCTTT
CASSLRGGAEAFF
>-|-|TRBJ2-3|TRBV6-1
TGTGCCAGCAGGATCCGGGGTTGGGGCACAGATACGCAGTATTTT
CASRIRGWGTDTQYF
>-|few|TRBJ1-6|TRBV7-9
TGTGCCAGCACCCCGACGGGGGAAGGTTCACCCCTCCACTTT
CASTPTGEGSPLHF
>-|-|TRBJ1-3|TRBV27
TGTGCCAGCAGTGGGCCGGACACCGATCGCTCTGGAAACACCATATATTTT
CASSGPDTDRSGNTIYF
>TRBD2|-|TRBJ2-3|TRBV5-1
TGCGCCAGCAGCTTGGGACCGTTAGCGGGGGGTGGCACAGATACGCAGTATTTT
CASSLGPLAGGGTDTQYF
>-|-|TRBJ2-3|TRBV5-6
TGTGCCAGCACAGGGATCCCAGATACGCAGTATTTT
CASTGIPDTQYF
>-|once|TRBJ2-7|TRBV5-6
TGTGCCAGCAGCGCCGCCCAGGGTTACGAGCAGTACTTC
CASSAAQGYEQYF
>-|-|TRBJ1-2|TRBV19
TGTGCCAGTAGTTCACAGGGATTCTATGGCTACACCTTC
CASSSQGFYGYTF
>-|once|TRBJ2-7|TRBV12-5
TGTGCTAGTGGTCCCAGTCACTACGAGCAGTACTTC
CASGPSHYEQYF
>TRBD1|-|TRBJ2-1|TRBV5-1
TGCGCCAGCAGCCCTCAGGGGACAGGGGCATACAATGAGCAGTTCTTC
CASSPQGTGAYNEQFF
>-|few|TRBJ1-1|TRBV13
TGTGCCAGCAGCTCCGACAGCTCTGAAGCTTTCTTT
CASSSDSSEAFF
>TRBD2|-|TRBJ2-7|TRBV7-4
TGTGCCAGCAGCTCAACTAGCGGGGGGGCCTACGAGCAGTACTTC
CASSSTSGGAYEQYF
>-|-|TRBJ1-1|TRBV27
TGTGCCAGCAGTTTATCCCCCAGGGCTGAAGCTTTCTTT
CASSLSPRAEAFF
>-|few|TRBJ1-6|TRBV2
TGTGCCAGCAGCGTCGACGTAAATTCACCCCTCCACTTT
CASSVDVNSPLHF
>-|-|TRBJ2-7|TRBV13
TGTGCCAGCAGCTCCCCCGGGACCTACTACGAGCAGTACTTC
CASSSPGTYYEQYF
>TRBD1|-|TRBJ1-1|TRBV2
TGTGCCAGCAGTGAGAGGGGGCAGAACACTGAAGCTTTCTTT
CASSERGQNTEAFF
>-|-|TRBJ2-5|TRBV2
TGTGCCAGCAGTGAAGGGCTTGCAGGGGTATACCAGGAGACCCAGTACTTC
CASSEGLAGVYQETQYF
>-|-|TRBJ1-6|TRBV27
TGTGCCAGCAGACCAAGGCCCCAGGACAGATTTTCACCCCTCCACTTT
CASRPRPQDRFSPLHF
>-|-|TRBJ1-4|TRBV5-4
TGTGCCAGCAGCTTGGCGACAGGACGGGGTGAAAAACTGTTTTTT
CASSLATGRGEKLFF
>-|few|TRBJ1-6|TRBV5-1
TGCGCCAGCAGCTTGAACATTAATTCACCCCTCCACTTT
CASSLNINSPLHF
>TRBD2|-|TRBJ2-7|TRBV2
TGTGCCAGCAGTGAAATATCGAGCGGGGGCACCTCCCGCGAGCAGTACTTC
CASSEISSGGTSREQYF
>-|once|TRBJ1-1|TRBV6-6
TGTGCCAGCAGTTCGTCGGGTTCAGCAAAAGAAGCTTTCTTT
CASSSSGSAKEAFF
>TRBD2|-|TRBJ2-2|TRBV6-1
TGTGCCAGCAGTGATTTCCTCAGACTAGCGGGGAGCACCGGGGAGCTGTTTTTT
CASSDFLRLAGSTGELFF
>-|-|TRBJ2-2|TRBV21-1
TGTGCCAGCAGCAAAGGGGCGGCGAACACCGGGGAGCTGTTTTTT
CASSKGAANTGELFF
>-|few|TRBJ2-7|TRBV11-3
TGTGCCAGCAGCTCAAGGGGGGGCTTTAACGAGCAGTACTTC
CASSSRGGFNEQYF
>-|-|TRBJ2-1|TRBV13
TGTGCCAGCAGCCACCCCTCGGGGCCCCCGCACAATGAGCAGTTCTTC
CASSHPSGPPHNEQFF
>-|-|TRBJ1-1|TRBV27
TGTGCCAGCAGTTTAATGGTCGGGACTAACACTGAAGCTTTCTTT
CASSLMVGTNTEAFF
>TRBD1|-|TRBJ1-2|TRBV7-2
TGTGCCAGCAGCGATATACGGACAGGGGGTTACTATGGCTACACCTTC
CASSDIRTGGYYGYTF
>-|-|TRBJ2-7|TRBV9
TGTGCCAGCAGCGTAGCAACGGGGAGCTCCTACGAGCAGTACTTC
CASSVATGSSYEQYF
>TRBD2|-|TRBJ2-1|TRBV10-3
TGTGCCATCAGGACTAGCGACTCCTACAATGAGCAGTTCTTC
CAIRTSDSYNEQFF